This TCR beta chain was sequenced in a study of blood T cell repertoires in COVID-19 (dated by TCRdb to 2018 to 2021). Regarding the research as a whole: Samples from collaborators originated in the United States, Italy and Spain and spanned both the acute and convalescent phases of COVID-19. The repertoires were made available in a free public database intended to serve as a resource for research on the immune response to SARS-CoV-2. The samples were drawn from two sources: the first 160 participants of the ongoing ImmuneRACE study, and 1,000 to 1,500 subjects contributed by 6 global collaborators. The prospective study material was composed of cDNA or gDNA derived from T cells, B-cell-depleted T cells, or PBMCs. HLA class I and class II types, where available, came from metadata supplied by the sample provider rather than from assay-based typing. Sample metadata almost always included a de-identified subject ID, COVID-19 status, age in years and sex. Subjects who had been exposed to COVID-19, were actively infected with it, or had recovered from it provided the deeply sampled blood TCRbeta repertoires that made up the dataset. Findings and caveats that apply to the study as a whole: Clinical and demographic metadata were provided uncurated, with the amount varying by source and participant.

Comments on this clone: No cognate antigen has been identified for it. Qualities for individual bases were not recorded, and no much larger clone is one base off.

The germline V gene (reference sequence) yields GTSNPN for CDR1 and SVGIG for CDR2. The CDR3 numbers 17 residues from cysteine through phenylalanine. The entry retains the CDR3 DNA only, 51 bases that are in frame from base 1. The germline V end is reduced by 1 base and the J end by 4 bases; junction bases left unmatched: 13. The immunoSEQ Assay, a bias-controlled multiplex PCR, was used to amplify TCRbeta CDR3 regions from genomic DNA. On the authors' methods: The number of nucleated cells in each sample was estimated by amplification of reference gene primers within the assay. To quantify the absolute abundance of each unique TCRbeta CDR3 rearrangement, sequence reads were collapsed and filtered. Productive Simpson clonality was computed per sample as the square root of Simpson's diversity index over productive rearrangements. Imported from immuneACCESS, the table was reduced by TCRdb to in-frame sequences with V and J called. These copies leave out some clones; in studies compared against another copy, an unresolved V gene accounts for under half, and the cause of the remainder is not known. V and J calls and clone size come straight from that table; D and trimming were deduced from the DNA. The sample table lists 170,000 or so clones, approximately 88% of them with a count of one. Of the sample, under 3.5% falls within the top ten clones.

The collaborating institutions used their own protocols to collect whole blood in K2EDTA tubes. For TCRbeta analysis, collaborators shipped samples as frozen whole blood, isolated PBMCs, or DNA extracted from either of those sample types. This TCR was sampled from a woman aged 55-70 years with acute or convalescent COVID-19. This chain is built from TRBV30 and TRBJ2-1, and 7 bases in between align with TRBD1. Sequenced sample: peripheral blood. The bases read TGTGCCTGGAGTGGGTCGACAGGGCCGACGGTGTACAATGAGCAGTTCTTC. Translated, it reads CAWSGSTGPTVYNEQFF.